This entry describes one T cell receptor beta chain. No antigen is known for it. The sample is drawn from a study of T cells expressing NK-cell markers (dated by TCRdb to about 2020). For the wider study: In sorted CD3+CD56+NKG2C+, CD3+CD56+NKG2C- and CD3+CD56-NKG2C+ T-cell subsets from several donors, TCR beta-chain repertoires were profiled. Among the eight sequenced donors, only one was HCMV-seronegative, while the other seven were HCMV-seropositive. Randomly selected healthy volunteers, three men and five women, were used as the eight sequenced donors. The libraries were sequenced on Illumina HiSeq 2000/2500, MiSeq or NextSeq, producing 2 x 150 bp reads.

A commercial ELISA kit detecting HCMV-specific IgG in serum was used to determine HCMV serostatus. Peripheral blood mononuclear cells were isolated from blood by Ficoll density gradient centrifugation. The research as a whole found: Those dominant clonotypes were again the most abundant among CD3+CD56-NKG2C+ cells in several donors, at about 25-65%. For six donors, the dominant CD3+CD56+NKG2C+ clonotypes were among the top 10 CD8+ clonotypes and accounted for about 1.0-7.0% of CD8+ T cells. It remained unclear whether the expanded NKG2C-expressing T cell clones were specific for HCMV antigens.

The germline V gene gives CDR1 as SQVTM and CDR2 as ANQGSEA. The CDR3 runs 13 residues from the cysteine to the phenylalanine. The nucleotide record is missing. Sequencing was performed on an Illumina HiSeq 2000. TCR beta cDNA libraries were made by 5'RACE template switching that added a universal primer site and unique molecular identifiers. Synthesis of cDNA was primed from the TCR beta constant segment and was followed by two consecutive PCR amplification steps. The paper's processing steps were these. MIGEC was used to demultiplex reads and group the reads by UMI, and MiTCR was used to assemble and quantify clonotypes. To exclude erroneous sequences, any TCR cDNA sequence not supported by at least two reads was discarded. The tcR package was used for downstream repertoire analysis, and clonotypes were matched between fractions using CDR3 nucleotide sequence together with V segment. VDJmatch was used to annotate antigen specificity against VDJdb, with one amino acid substitution allowed in CDR3. After reprocessing by TCRdb, each CDR3 protein sequence is one entry, and no DNA is given. TCRdb's processing, not the study's, gives the V and J calls here. The sample table on file contains about 450,000 distinct CDR3 sequences. The leading ten clones occupy under 7.5% of the sample.

Material: blood T cells: a sorted CD56 or NKG2C T cell subset, CD4+ or CD8+ T cells, or bulk PBMC T cells (not recorded which). This receptor chain uses TRBV29-1 and TRBJ1-1; checking the TCRdb D call of TRBD1 is not possible without DNA. This TCR came from a woman aged 18 to 75 in good health. The encoded CDR3 is CSVDAPGGTEAFF.